The 3 T cell receptor beta chains given below trace back to one sample, sequenced in a study of blood T cell repertoires in COVID-19. Libraries were prepared by immunoSEQ multiplex PCR; TCRdb keeps only in-frame clonotypes and omits some of them. Among over 200,000 clones listed, roughly 90% were seen once. Sequenced input: PBMCs or T cells enriched from blood (not recorded which). These receptor sequences come from a man aged 30 to 45 who had been exposed to COVID-19.

This clone was detected only once. The genes are TRBV10-3 and TRBJ2-5; 8 bases line up with TRBD2. The J segment lost 2 bases and the V segment lost 11 bases, leaving 16 bases of the junction unmatched. Germline CDR1 reads ENHRY; CDR2 reads SYGVKD. The CDR3 covers 16 residues. CDR3 protein: CASRPGRGGHQETQYF. In DNA, the CDR3 is TGTGCCTCCCGGCCCGGGAGGGGGGGGCATCAAGAGACCCAGTACTTC.

The chain joins TRBV5-6 to TRBJ1-3; D might be TRBD1 (5 bases). CDR1 and CDR2 (germline): SGHDT, YYEEEE. V was clipped by 4 bases and J by 1 base, with 12 bases between them. The CDR3 totals 15 residues. CDR3 DNA sequence: TGTGCCAGCAGCCGGATTGGGGGGTCTGGAAACACCATATATTTT. Translation: CASSRIGGSGNTIYF. Full variable domain (remainder filled in from reference TRBV5-6 and TRBJ1-3): DAGVTQSPTHLIKTRGQQVTLRCSPKSGHDTVSWYQQALGQGPQFIFQYYEEEERQRGNFPDRFSGHQFPNYSSELNVNALLLGDSALYLCASSRIGGSGNTIYFGEGSWLTVV.

J is TRBJ2-4 and V is TRBV5-4; a weak D match, TRBD2 (6 bases). The CDR3 is 19 amino acids. Between the trimmed V and J ends, which lost 0 bases and 1 base, there was a span of 20 bases. The germline V gene has CDR1 SGHNT and CDR2 YYREEE (reference sequence). For the CDR3, the DNA is TGTGCCAGCAGCTTGGCGTCTGGCGGGGCAGCTGGGGCCAAAAACATTCAGTACTTC. Protein product: CASSLASGGAAGAKNIQYF.